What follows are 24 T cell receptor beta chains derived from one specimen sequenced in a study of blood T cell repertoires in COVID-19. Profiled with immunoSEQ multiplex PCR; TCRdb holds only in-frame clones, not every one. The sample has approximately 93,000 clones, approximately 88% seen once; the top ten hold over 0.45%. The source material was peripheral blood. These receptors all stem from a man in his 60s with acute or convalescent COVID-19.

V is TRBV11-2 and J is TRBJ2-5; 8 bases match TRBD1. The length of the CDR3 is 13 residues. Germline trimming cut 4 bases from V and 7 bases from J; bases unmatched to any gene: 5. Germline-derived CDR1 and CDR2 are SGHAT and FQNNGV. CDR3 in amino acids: CASSSTGEVTQYF. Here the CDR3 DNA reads TGTGCCAGCAGCTCGACAGGGGAGGTGACCCAGTACTTC.

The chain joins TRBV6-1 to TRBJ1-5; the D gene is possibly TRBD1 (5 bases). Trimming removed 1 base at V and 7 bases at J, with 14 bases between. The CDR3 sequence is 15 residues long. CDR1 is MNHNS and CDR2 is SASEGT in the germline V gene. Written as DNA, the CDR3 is TGTGCCAGCAGTGAAGGAGTGGCAGGGAACCAGCCCCAGCATTTT. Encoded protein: CASSEGVAGNQPQHF.

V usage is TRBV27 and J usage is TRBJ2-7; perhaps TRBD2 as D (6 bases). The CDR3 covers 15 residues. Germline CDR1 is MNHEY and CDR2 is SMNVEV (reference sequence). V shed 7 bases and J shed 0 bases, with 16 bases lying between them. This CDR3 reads CASKGPGLSSYEQYF. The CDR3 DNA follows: TGTGCCAGCAAAGGTCCGGGACTCAGCTCCTACGAGCAGTACTTC.

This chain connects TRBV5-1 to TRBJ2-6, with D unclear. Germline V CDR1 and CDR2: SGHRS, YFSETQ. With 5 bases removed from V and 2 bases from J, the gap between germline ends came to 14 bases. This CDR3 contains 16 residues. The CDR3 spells CASSVLGAAGANVLTF. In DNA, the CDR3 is TGCGCCAGCAGTGTTCTCGGTGCGGCTGGGGCCAACGTCCTGACTTTC.

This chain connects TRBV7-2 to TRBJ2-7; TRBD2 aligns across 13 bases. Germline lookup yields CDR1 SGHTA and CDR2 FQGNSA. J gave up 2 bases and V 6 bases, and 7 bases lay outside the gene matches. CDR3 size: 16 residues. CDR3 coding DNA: TGTGCCAGCAGTCTCGGACTAGCGGGAGTAACCTACGAGCAGTACTTC. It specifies CASSLGLAGVTYEQYF.

CDR3 loop: CASSPWTGQRENIQYF. The DNA of the CDR3 is TGTGCCAGTAGTCCCTGGACAGGGCAAAGGGAAAACATTCAGTACTTC. V gene TRBV19 combines with J gene TRBJ2-4, with TRBD1 identical over 8 bases. Germline CDR1 and CDR2: LNHDA and SQIVND (reference sequence). The CDR3 contains 16 residues. V lost 5 bases to trimming and J lost 5 bases; unmatched junction nucleotides: 11.

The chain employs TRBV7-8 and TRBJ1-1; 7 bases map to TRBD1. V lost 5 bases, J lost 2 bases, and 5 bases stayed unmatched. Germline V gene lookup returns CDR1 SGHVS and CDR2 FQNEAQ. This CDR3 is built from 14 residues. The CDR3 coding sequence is TGTGCCAGCAGCCGAGGGACAGCCAACACTGAAGCTTTCTTT. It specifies CASSRGTANTEAFF.

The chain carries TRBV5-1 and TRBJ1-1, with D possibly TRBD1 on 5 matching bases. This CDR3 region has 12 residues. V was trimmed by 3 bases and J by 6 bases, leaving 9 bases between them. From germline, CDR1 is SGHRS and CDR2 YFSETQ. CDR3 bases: TGCGCCAGCAGCTCGCAGGGTGCTGAAGCTTTCTTT. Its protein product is CASSSQGAEAFF.

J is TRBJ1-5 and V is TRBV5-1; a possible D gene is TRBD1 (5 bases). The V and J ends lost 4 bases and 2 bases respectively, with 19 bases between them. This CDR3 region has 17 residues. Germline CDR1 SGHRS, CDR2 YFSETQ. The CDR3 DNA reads TGCGCCAGCAGCCCGACGGGGGTTGTAGAAGGCAATCAGCCCCAGCATTTT. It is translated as CASSPTGVVEGNQPQHF.

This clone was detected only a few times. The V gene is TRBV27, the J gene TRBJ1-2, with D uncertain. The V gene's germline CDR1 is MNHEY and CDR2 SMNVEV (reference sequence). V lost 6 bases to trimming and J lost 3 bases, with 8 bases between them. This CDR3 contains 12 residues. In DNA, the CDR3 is TGTGCCAGCAGCGGTCCTTACTATGGCTACACCTTC. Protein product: CASSGPYYGYTF.

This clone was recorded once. Here the CDR3 reads CSVVAGGNYEQYF. DNA of the CDR3: TGCAGCGTTGTGGCAGGGGGTAACTACGAGCAGTACTTC. V and J are TRBV29-1 and TRBJ2-7, with 7 bases fitting TRBD1. J was trimmed by 3 bases and V by 4 bases; bases with no gene match: 6. Per the germline V gene, CDR1 is SQVTM and CDR2 is ANQGSEA. The CDR3 loop spans 13 amino acids.

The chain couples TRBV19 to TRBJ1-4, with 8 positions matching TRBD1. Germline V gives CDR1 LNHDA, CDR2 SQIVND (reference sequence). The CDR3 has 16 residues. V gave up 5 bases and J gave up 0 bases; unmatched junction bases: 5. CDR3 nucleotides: TGTGCCAGTAGTCCGGGACAGGATACAACTAATGAAAAACTGTTTTTT. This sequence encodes CASSPGQDTTNEKLFF.

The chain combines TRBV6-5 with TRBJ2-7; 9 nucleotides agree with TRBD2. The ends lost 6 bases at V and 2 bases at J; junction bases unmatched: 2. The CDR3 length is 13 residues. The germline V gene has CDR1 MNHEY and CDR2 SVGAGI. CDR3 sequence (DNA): TGTGCCAGCAGATTAGCGGGAGCCTACGAGCAGTACTTC. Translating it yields CASRLAGAYEQYF.

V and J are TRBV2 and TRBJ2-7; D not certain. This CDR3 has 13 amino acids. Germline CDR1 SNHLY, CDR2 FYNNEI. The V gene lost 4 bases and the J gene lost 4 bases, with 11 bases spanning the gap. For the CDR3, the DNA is TGTGCCAGCAGTGTTCTAGGTTCGTACGAGCAGTACTTC. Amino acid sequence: CASSVLGSYEQYF.

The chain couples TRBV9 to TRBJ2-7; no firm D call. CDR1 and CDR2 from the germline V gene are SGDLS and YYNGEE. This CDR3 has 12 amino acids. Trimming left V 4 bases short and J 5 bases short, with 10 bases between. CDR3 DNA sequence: TGTGCCAGCAGCTCTCCCCGCGACGAGCAGTACTTC. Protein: CASSSPRDEQYF.

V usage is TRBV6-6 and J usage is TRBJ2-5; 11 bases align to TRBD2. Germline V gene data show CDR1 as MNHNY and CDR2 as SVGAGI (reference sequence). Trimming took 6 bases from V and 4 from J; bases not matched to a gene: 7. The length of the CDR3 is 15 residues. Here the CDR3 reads CASRKLGTSGETQYF. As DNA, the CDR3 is TGTGCCAGCAGAAAGCTCGGGACTAGCGGAGAGACCCAGTACTTC.

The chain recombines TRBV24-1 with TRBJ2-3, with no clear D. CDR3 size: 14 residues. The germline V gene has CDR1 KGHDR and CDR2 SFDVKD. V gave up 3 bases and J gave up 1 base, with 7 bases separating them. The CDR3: CATSDQGGTDTQYF. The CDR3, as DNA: TGTGCCACCAGTGATCAAGGAGGCACAGATACGCAGTATTTT.

The CDR3 bases are TGTGCCAGCAGCGCCTGGGGGGACACCGGGGAGCTGTTTTTT. Its translation is CASSAWGDTGELFF. This chain connects TRBV9 to TRBJ2-2; D is possibly TRBD2 (6 bases). The CDR3 contains 14 residues. CDR1 and CDR2 (germline): SGDLS, YYNGEE. The V end lost 3 bases, the J end lost 3 bases, and 9 bases lay between the germline ends.

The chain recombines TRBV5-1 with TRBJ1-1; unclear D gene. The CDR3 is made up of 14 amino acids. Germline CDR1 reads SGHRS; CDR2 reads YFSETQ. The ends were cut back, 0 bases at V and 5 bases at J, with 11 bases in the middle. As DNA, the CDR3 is TGCGCCAGCAGCTTGGAGGAGGGTTGGACTGAAGCTTTCTTT. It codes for CASSLEEGWTEAFF. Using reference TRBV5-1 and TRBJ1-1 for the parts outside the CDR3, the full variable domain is KAGVTQTPRYLIKTRGQQVTLSCSPISGHRSVSWYQQTPGQGLQFLFEYFSETQRNKGNFPGRFSGRQFSNSRSEMNVSTLELGDSALYLCASSLEEGWTEAFFGQGTRLTVV.

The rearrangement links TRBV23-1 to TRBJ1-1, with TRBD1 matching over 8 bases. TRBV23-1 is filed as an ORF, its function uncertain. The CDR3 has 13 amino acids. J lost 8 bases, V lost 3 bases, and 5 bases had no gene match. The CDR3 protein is CASSHRSGGEAFF. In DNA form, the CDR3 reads TGCGCCAGCAGTCACCGATCAGGGGGCGAAGCTTTCTTT.

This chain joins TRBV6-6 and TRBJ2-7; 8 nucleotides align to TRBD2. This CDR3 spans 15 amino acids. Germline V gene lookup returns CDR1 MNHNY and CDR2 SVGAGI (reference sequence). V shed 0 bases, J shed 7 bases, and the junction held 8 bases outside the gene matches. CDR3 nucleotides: TGTGCCAGCAGTTACTCACCAGCGGGAGTGTCTGAGCAGTACTTC. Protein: CASSYSPAGVSEQYF.

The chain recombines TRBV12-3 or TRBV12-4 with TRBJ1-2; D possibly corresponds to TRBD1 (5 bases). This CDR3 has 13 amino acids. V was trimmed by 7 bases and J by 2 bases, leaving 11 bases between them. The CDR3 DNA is TGTGCCAGCACCCGGGGACTAAACTATGGCTACACCTTC. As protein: CASTRGLNYGYTF.

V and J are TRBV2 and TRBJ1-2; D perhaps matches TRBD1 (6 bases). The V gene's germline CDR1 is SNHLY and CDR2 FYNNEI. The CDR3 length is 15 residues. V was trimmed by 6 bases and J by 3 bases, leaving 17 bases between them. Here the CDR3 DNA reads TGTGCCAGCAGCAGCGCAGGGGTATTTGACTATGGCTACACCTTC. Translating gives CASSSAGVFDYGYTF.

CDR3 in DNA: TGCGCCAGCAGTGAGTCGACTCAAGGGGGCCCGGGCTCGGATACGCAGTATTTT. Translated, it gives CASSESTQGGPGSDTQYF. V and J are TRBV10-1 and TRBJ2-3; 7 bases map to TRBD1. The CDR3 is 18 residues long. The germline V gene encodes CDR1 WNHNN and CDR2 SYGVQD (reference sequence). The trim removed 0 bases at V and 6 bases at J, leaving 15 bases unmatched.